What follows are 4 T cell receptor beta chains derived from one specimen sequenced in a study of technical replicates of blood from a few donors. Clones were sequenced by immunoSEQ multiplex PCR, and TCRdb holds only the in-frame ones, with some missing. The sample contains approximately 94,000 clones, about 96% of which appear only once. Sequenced: T cells isolated from PBMCs. These receptors were obtained from a human donor in good health.

The CDR3 spells CASTRPGGQYTEAFF. In nucleotides, the CDR3 is TGTGCCAGCACCCGGCCCGGGGGGCAGTACACTGAAGCTTTCTTT. The chain uses TRBV6-1 and TRBJ1-1, with D perhaps matching TRBD1 (6 bases). V was trimmed by 7 bases and J by 3 bases, leaving 18 bases between them. CDR1 and CDR2 from the germline V gene are MNHNS and SASEGT. This CDR3 region has 15 residues.

The chain recombines TRBV27 with TRBJ2-3, with 11 bases fitting TRBD2. The CDR3 extends over 15 amino acids. V shed 2 bases and J 6 bases; nucleotides not matched to a gene: 4. Germline CDR1 is MNHEY and CDR2 is SMNVEV (reference sequence). CDR3 in amino acids: CASSLILAGADTQYF. As DNA, the CDR3 is TGTGCCAGCAGTTTAATACTAGCGGGAGCCGATACGCAGTATTTT.

This chain links TRBV19 with TRBJ2-5, with TRBD1 matching 7 bases. Trimming took 5 bases from V and 0 from J; bases not matched to a gene: 9. Per germline, CDR1 LNHDA and CDR2 SQIVND (reference sequence). The CDR3 extends over 16 amino acids. DNA for the CDR3: TGTGCCAGTAGTGCCCCGGGACAGAGGTACCAAGAGACCCAGTACTTC. This translates into CASSAPGQRYQETQYF.

The CDR3 loop reads CASSLGAGGNYGYTF. The CDR3 coding sequence is TGTGCCAGCAGCTTAGGAGCAGGGGGTAACTATGGCTACACCTTC. The chain recombines TRBV13 with TRBJ1-2; 7 nucleotides line up with TRBD1. CDR3 length equals 15 residues. The J segment lost 1 base and the V segment lost 0 bases, leaving 2 bases of the junction unmatched. From germline, CDR1 is PRHDT and CDR2 FYEKMQ (reference sequence). Filled out from reference TRBV13 and TRBJ1-2, the complete variable domain reads AAGVIQSPRHLIKEKRETATLKCYPIPRHDTVYWYQQGPGQDPQFLISFYEKMQSDKGSIPDRFSAQQFSDYHSELNMSSLELGDSALYFCASSLGAGGNYGYTFGSGTRLTVV.